The clone carrying this T cell receptor (beta chain) was counted a single time. Time point given: technical triplicate 2. The unsorted libraries had their origin in 2 million PBMCs stored at -80 C. V lost 5 bases, J lost 5 bases, and 9 bases stayed unmatched. Germline CDR1 and CDR2: SGHVS and FNYEAQ. The CDR3 extends over 15 amino acids. The sample comes from a study of neurological immune-mediated disorders. TCRdb ran MiXCR on the 5' RACE reads and lists one entry per CDR3 protein. This sample yields about 59,000 distinct CDR3 sequences, of which about 24% are seen a single time; around 4.5% belongs to the top ten.

This TCR was recovered from a man in his 60s with HTLV-1-associated myelopathy (HAM/TSP). The chain carries TRBV7-6 and TRBJ2-7; 10 nucleotides align to TRBD1. Sequenced sample: PBMCs. CDR3 bases: TGTGCCAGCAGCCCATCCGTGGGGACAGGGGACGAGCAGTACTTC. This sequence encodes CASSPSVGTGDEQYF.